These T cell receptor beta chains were read from a single sample in a study of blood T cell repertoires in COVID-19. Generated by immunoSEQ multiplex PCR, the TCRdb table keeps only in-frame clones and is missing some. This sample has under 200,000 clones; 70% to 85% occur once, and the top ten carry about 1.2%. Sequencing input: peripheral blood. The receptors stem from a man aged 60 to 69 who had recovered from COVID-19. Each CDR3 is given with its conserved first and last residue. The order of the fields is J gene, clone size, D gene, V gene, CDR3 protein, CDR3 DNA. D genes are given only for firm matches. Expanded clones get a size class; other rows say once, few or many, or leave the size out.

TRBJ1-2,NA,NA,TRBV7-2,CASSWGQNYGYTF,TGTGCCAGCAGCTGGGGACAAAACTATGGCTACACCTTC
TRBJ2-2,NA,TRBD2,TRBV6-5,CASRAGGDTGELFF,TGTGCCAGCAGAGCGGGGGGAGACACCGGGGAGCTGTTTTTT
TRBJ2-7,few,NA,TRBV30,CAWNRPGGEQYF,TGTGCCTGGAATCGCCCCGGGGGCGAGCAGTACTTC
TRBJ2-3,NA,NA,TRBV5-4,CASSYPTDTSASTDTQYF,TGTGCCAGCAGCTACCCGACAGACACCTCCGCCAGCACAGATACGCAGTATTTT
TRBJ2-7,once,NA,TRBV21-1,CGDRGYEQYF,TGTGGCGACAGGGGCTACGAGCAGTACTTC
TRBJ1-4,NA,NA,TRBV5-1,CASSPYRGGHPNEKLFF,TGCGCCAGCAGCCCGTACCGGGGGGGGCATCCTAATGAAAAACTGTTTTTT
TRBJ2-2,once,TRBD2,TRBV7-2,CASSLALAGGPSGELFF,TGTGCCAGCAGCTTAGCGTTAGCGGGGGGGCCTTCCGGGGAGCTGTTTTTT
TRBJ1-5,NA,TRBD1,TRBV7-2,CASSTHLDRGRNQPQHF,TGTGCCAGCAGCACCCACCTGGACAGGGGGAGAAATCAGCCCCAGCATTTT
TRBJ1-6,once,NA,TRBV5-1,CASSTAGSRDSPLHF,TGCGCCAGCAGCACGGCAGGGTCCCGGGATTCACCCCTCCACTTT
TRBJ2-2,NA,NA,TRBV5-8,CASSFTGRGTGELFF,TGTGCCAGCAGCTTTACGGGCAGGGGCACCGGGGAGCTGTTTTTT
TRBJ2-1,NA,TRBD1,TRBV6-1,CASSDNRGLEQFF,TGTGCCAGCAGTGACAACAGGGGGCTAGAGCAGTTCTTC
TRBJ2-5,NA,NA,TRBV7-3,CASSLGQGLIGETQYF,TGTGCCAGCAGCCTAGGACAAGGCCTAATAGGAGAGACCCAGTACTTC
TRBJ2-7,few,NA,TRBV18,CASSSSSYEQYF,TGTGCCAGCTCATCCAGCTCCTACGAGCAGTACTTC
TRBJ2-7,NA,NA,TRBV7-2,CASSLFPAAGYEQYF,TGTGCCAGCAGCTTATTTCCGGCGGCCGGCTACGAGCAGTACTTC
TRBJ1-1,NA,NA,TRBV18,CASSPDSLTTEAFF,TGTGCCAGCTCACCGGACAGCTTAACAACTGAAGCTTTCTTT
TRBJ2-7,NA,TRBD1,TRBV5-5,CASSLAPRTGNRYEQYF,TGTGCCAGCAGCTTGGCCCCCCGGACAGGGAATAGATACGAGCAGTACTTC
TRBJ1-1,NA,NA,TRBV23-1,CASSPVNTEAFF,TGCGCCAGCAGTCCGGTGAACACTGAAGCTTTCTTT
TRBJ1-1,NA,NA,TRBV27,CASSLLGDHTEAFF,TGTGCCAGCAGTTTATTGGGAGATCACACTGAAGCTTTCTTT
TRBJ2-5,NA,NA,TRBV6-4,CAAARRLGETQYF,TGTGCCGCAGCGCGCCGACTCGGGGAGACCCAGTACTTC
TRBJ2-3,once,NA,TRBV11-3,CASSTGGHADTQYF,TGTGCCAGCAGTACAGGAGGGCACGCAGATACGCAGTATTTT
TRBJ1-5,NA,NA,TRBV7-8,CASSLQGTYQPQHF,TGTGCCAGCAGCCTGCAGGGGACCTATCAGCCCCAGCATTTT
TRBJ2-3,few,TRBD2,TRBV7-3,CASSLGLAGDTQYF,TGTGCCAGCAGCTTAGGACTAGCGGGAGATACGCAGTATTTT
TRBJ2-6,NA,TRBD2,TRBV6-6,CASSPTSISGGASLGANVLTF,TGTGCCAGCAGTCCGACCTCTATTAGCGGGGGGGCATCTTTAGGGGCCAACGTCCTGACTTTC
TRBJ1-2,NA,NA,TRBV12-3/TRBV12-4,CASTPSLNYGYTF,TGTGCCAGCACTCCGTCCCTTAACTATGGCTACACCTTC
TRBJ2-1,NA,NA,TRBV9,CASSVAPEGKRFF,TGTGCCAGCAGCGTAGCCCCCGAAGGAAAGCGGTTCTTC
TRBJ1-1,once,TRBD1,TRBV11-2,CASSLVGPGGEAFF,TGTGCCAGCAGCTTAGTGGGGCCAGGGGGAGAAGCTTTCTTT
TRBJ2-7,NA,TRBD1,TRBV3-1/TRBV3-2,CASSQGTGPSYEQYF,TGTGCCAGCAGCCAAGGGACAGGGCCCTCCTACGAGCAGTACTTC
TRBJ1-3,NA,NA,TRBV30,CAWNWVGAGNTIYF,TGTGCCTGGAACTGGGTAGGGGCCGGAAACACCATATATTTT
TRBJ2-1,NA,NA,TRBV3-1/TRBV3-2,CASSQDPSSDEQFF,TGTGCCAGCAGCCAAGACCCTAGCAGCGATGAGCAGTTCTTC
TRBJ1-2,NA,TRBD1,TRBV27,CASSLLGQGVDGYTF,TGTGCCAGCAGTTTACTAGGGCAGGGGGTCGATGGCTACACCTTC
TRBJ1-5,NA,NA,TRBV12-3/TRBV12-4,CASSPGSQPQHF,TGTGCCAGCAGTCCGGGGAGTCAGCCCCAGCATTTT
TRBJ2-4,NA,TRBD2,TRBV4-1,CASSRVGGAGGVANIQYF,TGCGCCAGCAGCCGGGTCGGTGGAGCGGGGGGTGTCGCCAACATTCAGTACTTC
TRBJ2-7,NA,NA,TRBV29-1,CSVEIGQSSYEQYF,TGCAGCGTTGAGATAGGACAGAGCTCCTACGAGCAGTACTTC
TRBJ2-7,once,TRBD2,TRBV5-6,CASSLKRGGWYEQYF,TGTGCCAGCAGCTTGAAGCGGGGGGGCTGGTACGAGCAGTACTTC
TRBJ2-3,NA,NA,TRBV6-5,CASSYSGADTQYF,TGTGCCAGCAGTTACTCAGGGGCAGATACGCAGTATTTT
TRBJ1-2,NA,TRBD1,TRBV24-1,CATGEWDREVPNYGYTF,TGTGCCACCGGTGAGTGGGACAGGGAAGTCCCTAACTATGGCTACACCTTC
TRBJ1-4,once,NA,TRBV10-1,CASPYFWQGIFGEKLFF,TGCGCCAGCCCCTATTTCTGGCAGGGAATTTTCGGTGAAAAACTGTTTTTT
TRBJ1-6,once,NA,TRBV27,CASSISPGANSPLHF,TGTGCCAGCAGTATTTCTCCAGGGGCGAATTCACCCCTCCACTTT
TRBJ2-7,once,NA,TRBV2,CASSVGYEQYF,TGTGCCAGCAGTGTCGGCTACGAGCAGTACTTC
TRBJ2-3,NA,NA,TRBV5-4,CASSLDALSTDTQYF,TGTGCCAGCAGCTTGGACGCGTTGAGCACAGATACGCAGTATTTT
TRBJ2-7,NA,TRBD1,TRBV28,CASSPGGQGADEQYF,TGTGCCAGCAGCCCAGGGGGCCAGGGAGCCGACGAGCAGTACTTC
TRBJ1-5,NA,NA,TRBV9,CASSVGAFNQPQHF,TGTGCCAGCAGCGTAGGAGCCTTCAATCAGCCCCAGCATTTT
TRBJ1-2,NA,NA,TRBV6-2/TRBV6-3,CASSPGQVNYGYTF,TGTGCCAGCAGTCCGGGACAAGTAAACTATGGCTACACCTTC
TRBJ1-4,once,NA,TRBV6-1,CASSDLEKLFF,TGTGCCAGCAGTGATTTAGAAAAACTGTTTTTT